Presented here are 25 T cell receptor beta chains from one specimen sequenced in a study of T cell responses to AZD1222 COVID-19 vaccine. TCRdb's copy holds only in-frame clones and misses some; the assay was immunoSEQ multiplex PCR. The sample holds some 150,000 clones, about 91% seen once. Sequenced material: peripheral blood, taken on day 0 of AZD1222 vaccination. These receptors all stem from an adult in good health.

In its sample, this clone was seen a few times. Here the CDR3 reads CASRGGGGYEQYF. In DNA form, the CDR3 reads TGTGCCAGCCGCGGCGGTGGGGGCTACGAGCAGTACTTC. The gene calls are TRBV2 and TRBJ2-7; D is tentatively TRBD1 or TRBD2 (5 bases each). CDR1 is SNHLY, CDR2 FYNNEI, per germline. V was shortened by 8 bases and J by 3 bases, with 14 bases between the two germline ends. The CDR3 consists of 13 residues.

The chain combines TRBV12-5 with TRBJ2-1; 10 bases are a match to TRBD2. The CDR3 spans 13 residues. The germline V gene has CDR1 LGHNT and CDR2 FRNRAP. With 5 bases clipped from V and 12 bases from J, the junction kept 7 bases outside the gene matches. The chain's CDR3 is CASGMSGGAWQFF. DNA for the CDR3: TGTGCTAGTGGTATGAGCGGGGGGGCCTGGCAGTTCTTC.

V and J are TRBV27 and TRBJ1-2; possible D gene TRBD1, 5 bases. Germline loops: CDR1 MNHEY, CDR2 SMNVEV (reference sequence). The V end lost 6 bases, the J end lost 3 bases, and 14 bases lay between the germline ends. The CDR3 consists of 14 residues. CDR3 loop: CASRLIGTDYGYTF. The CDR3 DNA reads TGTGCCAGCAGACTTATTGGGACGGACTATGGCTACACCTTC.

The chain carries TRBV4-1 and TRBJ2-7; 8 bases map to TRBD1. Germline CDR1 and CDR2: MGHRA and YSYEKL. The CDR3 spans 16 residues. The V and J ends lost 1 base and 2 bases, in that order; junction bases with no gene match: 7. In DNA, the CDR3 is TGCGCCAGCAGCCAAGGTTTAACAGGGGGTACCTACGAGCAGTACTTC. Translation: CASSQGLTGGTYEQYF.

This clone has more than one count but fewer than ten. The genes are TRBV5-4 and TRBJ2-7; no definite D call. The V gene lost 2 bases and the J gene lost 2 bases, with 14 bases spanning the gap. Germline V gives CDR1 SGHNT, CDR2 YYREEE (reference sequence). CDR3 length: 15 amino acids. The CDR3 coding sequence is TGTGCCAGCAGCTTAAACGGCCTGGAGCCCTACGAGCAGTACTTC. Translated: CASSLNGLEPYEQYF.

V is TRBV28 and J is TRBJ2-5, with TRBD1 identical over 9 bases. CDR3 length equals 15 residues. The germline V gene encodes CDR1 MDHEN and CDR2 SYDVKM. The V and J ends lost 6 bases and 6 bases, in that order; junction bases with no gene match: 11. Here the CDR3 reads CASRRGDREGQTQYF. The CDR3, as DNA: TGTGCCAGCAGAAGGGGGGACAGGGAGGGACAGACCCAGTACTTC.

The chain uses TRBV29-1 and TRBJ2-1, with TRBD2 matching over 8 bases. CDR1 SQVTM and CDR2 ANQGSEA come from the germline V gene. The CDR3 spans 17 residues. V was clipped by 1 base and J by 0 bases; unmatched bases: 8. The CDR3 DNA is TGCAGCGTTGAAGTTCAGGAGCGGGGGTACTCCTACAATGAGCAGTTCTTC. This codes for CSVEVQERGYSYNEQFF.

This clone was seen a single time. The chain carries TRBV21-1 and TRBJ2-1; the table calls TRBD2, which could not be checked here. TRBV21-1 is deemed a pseudogene. The CDR3 is made up of 15 amino acids. CDR3 coding DNA: TGTGCCACCGACGGGGGGGCACCCCGCTACAATGAGCAGTTCTTC. Translation: CATDGGAPRYNEQFF.

The chain links TRBV19 to TRBJ1-6; 7 positions agree with TRBD1. V shed 6 bases and J 5 bases; nucleotides not matched to a gene: 4. Germline-derived CDR1 and CDR2 are LNHDA and SQIVND (reference sequence). The CDR3 contains 14 residues. The CDR3 nucleotides read TGTGCCAGTAGGCCGGGACAGAATAATTCACCCCTCCACTTT. Protein product: CASRPGQNNSPLHF. Full variable domain (remainder filled in from reference TRBV19 and TRBJ1-6): DGGITQSPKYLFRKEGQNVTLSCEQNLNHDAMYWYRQDPGQGLRLIYYSQIVNDFQKGDIAEGYSVSREKKESFPLTVTSAQKNPTAFYLCASRPGQNNSPLHFGNGTRLTVT.

This chain links TRBV18 with TRBJ1-1; 9 bases are shared with TRBD1. The length of the CDR3 is 15 residues. CDR1 and CDR2 from the germline V gene are KGHSH and LQKENI. V was clipped by 3 bases and J by 5 bases; unmatched bases: 7. The CDR3 protein is CASSPSPGQGTEAFF. Here the CDR3 DNA reads TGTGCCAGCTCACCGTCTCCGGGACAGGGAACTGAAGCTTTCTTT. Using reference TRBV18 and TRBJ1-1 for the parts outside the CDR3, the full variable domain is NAGVMQNPRHLVRRRGQEARLRCSPMKGHSHVYWYRQLPEEGLKFMVYLQKENIIDESGMPKERFSAEFPKEGPSILRIQQVVRGDSAAYFCASSPSPGQGTEAFFGQGTRLTVV.

V is TRBV7-6 and J is TRBJ1-1, with TRBD1 as a possible D gene (5 bases). Germline-derived CDR1 and CDR2 are SGHVS and FNYEAQ. Trimming pared 0 bases from V and 0 bases from J, leaving 11 bases between. This CDR3 is built from 16 residues. The CDR3 coding sequence is TGTGCCAGCAGCTTAGCGGTGGGGGGGTTGAACACTGAAGCTTTCTTT. Protein: CASSLAVGGLNTEAFF.

The rearrangement uses TRBV19 and TRBJ1-3; D uncertain. CDR1 LNHDA and CDR2 SQIVND come from the germline V gene (reference sequence). The CDR3 covers 13 residues. V lost 5 bases and J 4 bases, leaving 9 bases between the germline ends. The DNA of the CDR3 is TGTGCCAGTAGTCAGCAAGCGGGAAACACCATATATTTT. It yields the protein CASSQQAGNTIYF.

This chain uses TRBV4-1 with TRBJ1-4; tentatively, D is TRBD1 (5 bases). Trimming pared 0 bases from V and 7 bases from J, leaving 15 bases between. There are 16 residues in the CDR3. The germline CDR1 and CDR2 sequences are MGHRA and YSYEKL. CDR3 residues: CASSQDWQAGAEKLFF. The CDR3 DNA is TGCGCCAGCAGCCAAGATTGGCAGGCCGGGGCTGAAAAACTGTTTTTT.

The chain is built from TRBV13 and TRBJ2-1, with a tentative D call TRBD2 (5 bases). The CDR3 contains 12 residues. With 5 bases removed from V and 7 bases from J, the gap between germline ends came to 9 bases. From germline, CDR1 is PRHDT and CDR2 FYEKMQ (reference sequence). CDR3 sequence reads: CASSPRVNEQFF. For the CDR3, the DNA is TGTGCCAGCAGCCCGAGGGTGAATGAGCAGTTCTTC.

This clone was observed once. The chain is built from TRBV27 and TRBJ2-3; 8 nucleotides agree with TRBD1. From germline, CDR1 is MNHEY and CDR2 SMNVEV (reference sequence). The CDR3 length is 16 residues. V shed 6 bases, J shed 3 bases, and the junction held 11 bases outside the gene matches. DNA of the CDR3: TGTGCCAGCAGCAAAGGACAGGGCGTATGGACAGATACGCAGTATTTT. Translated, it gives CASSKGQGVWTDTQYF.

J is TRBJ2-2 and V is TRBV19, with D possibly matching TRBD2 (5 bases). Germline V lookup: CDR1 LNHDA, CDR2 SQIVND (reference sequence). V was shortened by 7 bases and J by 3 bases, with 9 bases between the two germline ends. The CDR3 sequence is 13 residues long. CDR3 nucleotide sequence: TGTGCCAGTACCCCGGGATACACCGGGGAGCTGTTTTTT. Residues: CASTPGYTGELFF. The full variable domain, completed using reference TRBV19 and TRBJ2-2, is DGGITQSPKYLFRKEGQNVTLSCEQNLNHDAMYWYRQDPGQGLRLIYYSQIVNDFQKGDIAEGYSVSREKKESFPLTVTSAQKNPTAFYLCASTPGYTGELFFGEGSRLTVL.

The gene calls are TRBV7-2 and TRBJ1-3; 11 bases fit TRBD1. The CDR3 runs to 16 residues. Trimming removed 3 bases from V and 3 bases from J; junction bases left unmatched: 4. Germline values: CDR1 SGHTA, CDR2 FQGNSA. CDR3 in DNA: TGTGCCAGCAGCTTCGGCGGGACAGGGGGTGGAAACACCATATATTTT. Encoded protein: CASSFGGTGGGNTIYF.

This rearrangement joins TRBV27 to TRBJ1-1; D gene uncertain. Germline V CDR1 and CDR2: MNHEY, SMNVEV (reference sequence). Deletions cut 0 bases from V and 6 bases from J, with 8 bases between. There are 13 residues in the CDR3. The CDR3 loop reads CASSLSLQAEAFF. The CDR3 nucleotides read TGTGCCAGCAGTTTATCGCTCCAGGCTGAAGCTTTCTTT.

V is TRBV11-1 and J is TRBJ1-2; unclear D gene. CDR1 is SGHAT, CDR2 FQDESV, per germline (reference sequence). This CDR3 region has 13 residues. Between the trimmed V and J ends, which lost 1 base and 5 bases, there was a span of 8 bases. CDR3 in DNA: TGTGCCAGCAGCTTAGGCACCGGGTATGGCTACACCTTC. It specifies CASSLGTGYGYTF. Full variable domain (outside the CDR3, taken from reference TRBV11-1 and TRBJ1-2): EAEVAQSPRYKITEKSQAVAFWCDPISGHATLYWYRQILGQGPELLVQFQDESVVDDSQLPKDRFSAERLKGVDSTLKIQPAELGDSAMYLCASSLGTGYGYTFGSGTRLTVV.

This chain uses TRBV19 with TRBJ1-5; 8 positions agree with TRBD1. The CDR3 loop spans 17 amino acids. J was trimmed by 0 bases and V by 4 bases; bases with no gene match: 8. CDR1 LNHDA and CDR2 SQIVND come from the germline V gene (reference sequence). This CDR3 is CASSRTGRGVSNQPQHF. The DNA for the CDR3 is TGTGCCAGTAGTAGGACAGGGAGGGGTGTTAGCAATCAGCCCCAGCATTTT.

This chain uses TRBV7-2 with TRBJ2-1, with 7 bases that match TRBD1. Trimming took 7 bases from V and 10 from J; bases not matched to a gene: 10. Per germline, CDR1 SGHTA and CDR2 FQGNSA. This CDR3 has 13 residues. The CDR3, as DNA: TGTGCCAGCACCTTTGACTACAGGGGCGAGCAGTTCTTC. It specifies CASTFDYRGEQFF.

The V and J genes are TRBV9 and TRBJ1-2; TRBD1 is a possible D gene (5 bases). V was trimmed by 0 bases and J by 5 bases, leaving 14 bases between them. Germline V gives CDR1 SGDLS, CDR2 YYNGEE. The CDR3 loop spans 15 amino acids. The CDR3 DNA follows: TGTGCCAGCAGCGTAGCTTCCGGGACCCAATATGGCTACACCTTC. Translation gives CASSVASGTQYGYTF.

In nucleotides, the CDR3 is TGTGCCAGCAGCGTGGGGCAAGTCAGGGGCTATGGCTACACCTTC. Translation gives CASSVGQVRGYGYTF. The chain employs TRBV5-4 and TRBJ1-2, with a possible D match to TRBD1 (6 bases). Trimming stripped 4 bases from V and 4 bases from J, with 17 bases between. The CDR3 covers 15 residues. The germline gives CDR1 SGHNT, CDR2 YYREEE (reference sequence).

V is TRBV9 and J is TRBJ2-1; 10 positions match TRBD1. The V gene end was trimmed by 3 bases and the J gene end by 7 bases; junction bases not matched to a gene: 4. Germline values: CDR1 SGDLS, CDR2 YYNGEE. The CDR3 has 14 residues. CDR3 protein: CASSGTGGMNEQFF. The CDR3 DNA follows: TGTGCCAGCAGCGGGACAGGGGGTATGAATGAGCAGTTCTTC.

V is TRBV10-1 and J is TRBJ2-7; perhaps TRBD1 as D (5 bases). The germline V gene has CDR1 WNHNN and CDR2 SYGVQD (reference sequence). The CDR3 sequence is 15 residues long. V was cut by 6 bases and J by 0 bases, with 15 bases left in between. DNA for the CDR3: TGCGCCAGCAGGACCAGGGCTTACAGCTCCTACGAGCAGTACTTC. Translation: CASRTRAYSSYEQYF.